The 11 T cell receptor beta chains presented below share a single source sample, sequenced in a study of cytomegalovirus exposure and HLA in healthy donors. The PCR had 60 Vbeta and 13 Jbeta primers. Profiling relied on immunoSEQ multiplex PCR, and the TCRdb table lists in-frame clones only, not all of them. The table records about 92,000 clones, under 80% of them present only once. Source material: PBMCs. These TCRs come from a man aged 50 to 59 in good health and CMV-seropositive.

V usage is TRBV30 and J usage is TRBJ2-3; D call uncertain. V was shortened by 1 base and J by 7 bases, with 6 bases between the two germline ends. CDR1 is GTSNPN and CDR2 is SVGIG in the germline V gene (reference sequence). The CDR3 covers 11 residues. The chain's CDR3 is CAWSAENTQYF. The CDR3 DNA reads TGTGCCTGGAGTGCCGAGAATACGCAGTATTTT.

The J gene is TRBJ2-5, the V gene TRBV11-1; a possible D gene is TRBD2 (6 bases). This CDR3 spans 13 amino acids. Trimming left V 5 bases short and J 5 bases short, with 12 bases between. Germline values: CDR1 SGHAT, CDR2 FQDESV (reference sequence). The CDR3 region has the DNA TGTGCCAGCAGCCGTACTAGCAGGGAGACCCAGTACTTC. Protein sequence: CASSRTSRETQYF.

Of note for this clone: The junction departs from the called germline gene at one end, perhaps through a read error. The J gene is TRBJ1-4, the V gene TRBV29-1; no firm D call. Germline values: CDR1 SQVTM, CDR2 ANQGSEA. The CDR3 spans 13 residues. CDR3 protein: CSVEDLSDEELFF. The CDR3, as DNA: TGCAGCGTTGAAGATCTATCTGATGAAGAACTGTTTTTT. Based on the CDR3 plus reference TRBV29-1 and TRBJ1-4, the full variable domain is SAVISQKPSRDICQRGTSLTIQCQVDSQVTMMFWYRQQPGQSLTLIATANQGSEATYESGFVIDKFPISRPNLTFSTLTVSNMSPEDSSIYLCSVEDLSDEELFFGSGTQLSVL.

For this clone: The junction does not match germline at one end; this may be a read error. V is TRBV12-5 and J is TRBJ2-1, with TRBD2 as a possible D gene (7 bases). The germline V gene encodes CDR1 LGHNT and CDR2 FRNRAP. The CDR3 consists of 17 residues. CDR3: CASALRVGGAPHNEQFF. The CDR3 coding sequence is TGTGCTAGTGCTTTGCGGGTTGGGGGGGCCCCCCACAATGAGCAGTTCTTC.

The chain combines TRBV7-3 with TRBJ2-6; unclear D gene. The germline gives CDR1 SGHTA, CDR2 FQGTGA. V was cut by 5 bases and J by 2 bases, with 10 bases left in between. The CDR3 contains 15 residues. CDR3 loop: CASSGLGPGANVLTF. The DNA of the CDR3 is TGTGCCAGCAGCGGGCTGGGTCCTGGGGCCAACGTCCTGACTTTC.

This clone was found a few times. The V gene is TRBV7-9, the J gene TRBJ2-5; D perhaps matches TRBD2 (7 bases). Trimming shortened V by 0 bases and J by 5 bases, and 10 bases separated the two germline ends. The CDR3 contains 14 residues. Germline CDR1 and CDR2: SEHNR and FQNEAQ (reference sequence). The CDR3 nucleotides read TGTGCCAGCAGCTTAGCCGGGGGGCTGGAGACCCAGTACTTC. This gives the protein CASSLAGGLETQYF. Drawing the rest from reference TRBV7-9 and TRBJ2-5, the complete variable domain is DTGVSQNPRHKITKRGQNVTFRCDPISEHNRLYWYRQTLGQGPEFLTYFQNEAQLEKSRLLSDRFSAERPKGSFSTLEIQRTEQGDSAMYLCASSLAGGLETQYFGPGTRLLVL.

This chain links TRBV4-1 with TRBJ2-7; 7 bases align to TRBD1. V gave up 2 bases and J gave up 7 bases; unmatched junction bases: 11. Per germline, CDR1 MGHRA and CDR2 YSYEKL. The CDR3 is made up of 15 amino acids. DNA of the CDR3: TGCGCCAGCAGCCAATCCGGGACAGTGGTGGTGGAGCAGTACTTC. It specifies CASSQSGTVVVEQYF.

This CDR3 reads CASSETYYNSPLHF. For the CDR3, the DNA is TGTGCCAGCAGTGAAACATATTATAATTCACCCCTCCACTTT. The chain couples TRBV6-4 to TRBJ1-6; no firm D call. This CDR3 spans 14 amino acids. Germline V CDR1 and CDR2: MRHNA, SNTAGT. V gave up 3 bases and J gave up 4 bases, with 7 bases separating them.

The chain employs TRBV5-4 and TRBJ2-5; no definite D call. The CDR3 sequence is 17 residues long. Per the germline V gene, CDR1 is SGHNT and CDR2 is YYREEE (reference sequence). Trimming shortened V by 4 bases and J by 2 bases, and 21 bases separated the two germline ends. The CDR3 protein is CASSQTGSRNGQETQYF. For the CDR3, the DNA is TGTGCCAGCAGCCAGACCGGGTCCCGGAACGGGCAAGAGACCCAGTACTTC.

The chain recombines TRBV7-9 with TRBJ2-1, with D unclear. Trimming cost V 9 bases and J 0 bases, with 15 bases left between them. The CDR3 length is 15 residues. The germline V gene has CDR1 SEHNR and CDR2 FQNEAQ (reference sequence). CDR3 amino acids: CARYAGSSSYNEQFF. The CDR3 DNA sequence: TGTGCCAGATATGCCGGGTCTAGCTCCTACAATGAGCAGTTCTTC.

This chain uses TRBV2 with TRBJ1-5; D not resolved. Trimming pared 6 bases from V and 4 bases from J, leaving 13 bases between. The CDR3 runs to 14 residues. Germline CDR1 is SNHLY and CDR2 is FYNNEI. CDR3 nucleotides: TGTGCCAGCAGGGAGACGGTCCCTAATCAGCCCCAGCATTTT. It is translated as CASRETVPNQPQHF.